These 32 T cell receptor beta chains originate from one sample sequenced in a study of T cells after yellow fever vaccination. Each CDR3 protein is one row after TCRdb ran MiXCR on the 5' RACE reads. Of roughly 300,000 distinct CDR3 sequences listed, about 7.8% were seen once; the top ten hold roughly 15%. The source was PBMCs, collected approximately 47 days after the first yellow fever vaccination. The receptors originated from a man aged 18-30 years who received the YFV17D yellow fever vaccine.

This clonotype was counted ten times or more. This sequence joins TRBV11-1 and TRBJ2-1; 8 bases match TRBD2. The germline gives CDR1 SGHAT, CDR2 FQDESV (reference sequence). The CDR3 has 16 amino acids. Trimming at V came to 6 bases and at J to 0 bases, leaving 7 bases not matched to a gene. The CDR3, as DNA: TGTGCCAGCAGTACCCCGACTAGCGCCTCCTACAATGAGCAGTTCTTC. This codes for CASSTPTSASYNEQFF.

Only a few counts were recorded for this clonotype. The chain is built from TRBV4-3 and TRBJ1-5; perhaps TRBD1 as D (5 bases). V gave up 0 bases and J gave up 2 bases, with 11 bases separating them. In germline, CDR1 is LGHNA, CDR2 YSLEER. The CDR3 length is 16 residues. The CDR3 DNA reads TGCGCCAGCAGCCAAGATGGTACGGGGGGCAATCAGCCCCAGCATTTT. Amino acid sequence: CASSQDGTGGNQPQHF.

The genes are TRBV7-6 and TRBJ2-7, with a possible D match to TRBD1 (6 bases). Germline assignment: CDR1 SGHVS and CDR2 FNYEAQ. Trimming cost V 2 bases and J 6 bases, with 23 bases left between them. The CDR3 length is 17 residues. The CDR3 here is CASSLFPPGGTGIEQYV. The CDR3, as DNA: TGTGCCAGCAGCTTATTTCCCCCGGGCGGTACAGGGATCGAGCAGTACGTC.

The chain employs TRBV11-2 and TRBJ2-5, with D perhaps matching TRBD2 (5 bases). The CDR3 length is 18 residues. CDR1 and CDR2 (germline): SGHAT, FQNNGV. The V and J ends lost 1 base and 4 bases respectively, with 22 bases between them. CDR3 sequence (DNA): TGTGCCAGCAGCTTAGGAGGGCAAGGCAGCCTAATGAGAGAGACCCAGTACTTC. Protein sequence: CASSLGGQGSLMRETQYF. Full variable domain (outside the CDR3, taken from reference TRBV11-2 and TRBJ2-5): EAGVAQSPRYKIIEKRQSVAFWCNPISGHATLYWYQQILGQGPKLLIQFQNNGVVDDSQLPKDRFSAERLKGVDSTLKIQPAKLEDSAVYLCASSLGGQGSLMRETQYFGPGTRLLVL.

The V gene is TRBV6-5, the J gene TRBJ1-1; 9 nucleotides align to TRBD1. CDR1 is MNHEY and CDR2 is SVGAGI in the germline V gene. J lost 11 bases, V lost 2 bases, and 9 bases had no gene match. This CDR3 comprises 14 residues. The CDR3 DNA follows: TGTGCCAGCAGTTACCAGGGACAGGGTTCTAGGGCTTTCTTT. It translates to CASSYQGQGSRAFF.

The genes are TRBV6-2 or TRBV6-3 and TRBJ2-7, with 9 bases that match TRBD1. CDR1 is MNHEY, CDR2 SVGEGT, per germline. Trimming removed 6 bases from V and 2 bases from J; junction bases left unmatched: 8. The CDR3 loop spans 15 amino acids. The CDR3 DNA sequence: TGTGCCAGCAGGACCGGGACAGGGAAAACCTACGAGCAGTACGTC. This encodes CASRTGTGKTYEQYV.

The J gene is TRBJ1-4, the V gene TRBV7-2, with TRBD1 matching 8 bases. The CDR3 is 16 amino acids. V shed 5 bases, J shed 3 bases, and the junction held 8 bases outside the gene matches. Germline V gene sequence: CDR1 SGHTA, CDR2 FQGNSA. The CDR3 DNA is TGTGCCAGCAGCACCCGACAGGGGAGGCCTAATGAAAAACTGTTTTTT. Its translation: CASSTRQGRPNEKLFF.

This clonotype was seen a few times. This sequence joins TRBV7-2 and TRBJ2-3; D ambiguous. CDR1 SGHTA and CDR2 FQGNSA come from the germline V gene. V lost 3 bases, J lost 7 bases, and 8 bases lay in between. The CDR3 consists of 12 residues. CDR3 sequence (DNA): TGTGCCAGCAGCTTGGGTATAAATACGCAGTATTTT. It yields the protein CASSLGINTQYF.

This clonotype came up many times. The chain couples TRBV5-1 to TRBJ2-7, with D uncertain. The CDR3 length is 16 residues. V lost 0 bases to trimming and J lost 4 bases, with 17 bases between them. Germline V lookup: CDR1 SGHRS, CDR2 YFSETQ. The CDR3 sequence: CASSLEKVSRTYEQYF. The DNA of the CDR3 is TGCGCCAGCAGCTTGGAAAAGGTCTCACGAACTTACGAGCAGTACTTC.

The rearrangement links TRBV7-9 to TRBJ2-7, with D perhaps TRBD1 or TRBD2 (5 bases each). V lost 4 bases and J 6 bases, leaving 19 bases between the germline ends. Germline-derived CDR1 and CDR2 are SEHNR and FQNEAQ (reference sequence). CDR3 size: 15 residues. This CDR3 is CASSSRTGRYREQYF. CDR3 DNA sequence: TGTGCCAGCAGCTCTCGGACGGGACGCTATCGCGAGCAGTACTTC. The full variable domain, its missing parts supplied by reference TRBV7-9 and TRBJ2-7, is DTGVSQNPRHKITKRGQNVTFRCDPISEHNRLYWYRQTLGQGPEFLTYFQNEAQLEKSRLLSDRFSAERPKGSFSTLEIQRTEQGDSAMYLCASSSRTGRYREQYFGPGTRLTVT.

This clonotype was counted many times. The chain uses TRBV12-3 or TRBV12-4 and TRBJ2-1; D unclear. The CDR3 covers 17 residues. V lost 1 base to trimming and J lost 2 bases, with 15 bases between them. The CDR3 sequence: CASSLEWWQKTYNEQFF. Written as DNA, the CDR3 is TGTGCCAGCAGTTTAGAGTGGTGGCAGAAGACCTACAATGAGCAGTTCTTC.

This chain joins TRBV6-5 and TRBJ2-2, with D possibly matching TRBD2 (6 bases). From germline, CDR1 is MNHEY and CDR2 SVGAGI. CDR3 length: 14 amino acids. The V gene lost 2 bases and the J gene lost 4 bases, with 8 bases spanning the gap. The CDR3 DNA sequence: TGTGCCAGCAGTTACGGGGGAGGCACCGGGGAGCTGTTTTTT. It codes for CASSYGGGTGELFF.

J is TRBJ2-3 and V is TRBV5-4; D is perhaps TRBD1 (5 bases). CDR1 SGHNT and CDR2 YYREEE come from the germline V gene (reference sequence). V lost 4 bases and J lost 2, with 14 bases in between. CDR3 size: 15 residues. The DNA of the CDR3 is TGTGCCAGCAGCCTTGACGACAGACCCACAGATACGCAGTATTTT. It is translated as CASSLDDRPTDTQYF.

This clonotype has more than one count but fewer than ten. The J gene is TRBJ1-1, the V gene TRBV5-6, with D unresolved. Deletions cut 0 bases from V and 5 bases from J, with 8 bases between. Germline V gene lookup returns CDR1 SGHDT and CDR2 YYEEEE. The CDR3 covers 13 residues. The CDR3 region has the DNA TGTGCCAGCAGCTTGGCGACCCGGACTGAAGCTTTCTTT. It is translated as CASSLATRTEAFF.

The chain is built from TRBV27 and TRBJ2-1, with 9 bases aligning to TRBD2. Germline assignment: CDR1 MNHEY and CDR2 SMNVEV (reference sequence). This CDR3 has 15 residues. The ends lost 7 bases at V and 6 bases at J; junction bases unmatched: 10. CDR3 in DNA: TGTGCCAGCATTCGAAGCGGGGGGATGTTCAATGAGCAGTTCTTC. This translates into CASIRSGGMFNEQFF.

The chain couples TRBV4-3 to TRBJ2-7, with D hard to call. Germline loops: CDR1 LGHNA, CDR2 YSLEER. CDR3 length equals 14 residues. V gave up 4 bases and J gave up 3 bases, with 13 bases separating them. DNA for the CDR3: TGCGCCAGCAGCCGCCGAGTCCAGGACTACGAGCAGTACTTC. Protein sequence: CASSRRVQDYEQYF.

This clonotype has at least ten counts. The V call is TRBV23-1, the J call TRBJ2-7; no firm D call. TRBV23-1 is labeled an ORF, and its function is uncertain. This CDR3 has 13 amino acids. Trimming left V 0 bases short and J 2 bases short, with 5 bases between. This CDR3 reads CASSQSTPYEQYV. CDR3 nucleotide sequence: TGCGCCAGCAGTCAATCGACCCCCTACGAGCAGTACGTC.

This clonotype was seen only a few times. This chain joins TRBV5-6 and TRBJ1-6; D unclear. CDR3 length: 15 amino acids. Germline V gene data show CDR1 as SGHDT and CDR2 as YYEEEE. Trimming removed 5 bases from V and 6 bases from J, with 15 bases in between. CDR3 sequence (DNA): TGTGCCAGCAGTCGCGAAGGGATACCTAATTCACCCCTCCACTTT. It yields the protein CASSREGIPNSPLHF.

This clonotype occurred a few times. This chain uses TRBV7-9 with TRBJ1-5, with D hard to call. The V end was cut by 4 bases, the J end by 11 bases, with 21 bases between. This CDR3 has 15 residues. Per germline, CDR1 SEHNR and CDR2 FQNEAQ (reference sequence). The CDR3 nucleotides are TGTGCCAGCAGCTCCTCTGGCAGTTCAATCAAGACCCAGCATTTT. Translated: CASSSSGSSIKTQHF.

This clonotype was observed a handful of times. This chain connects TRBV2 to TRBJ2-1, with D uncertain. Germline V gene lookup returns CDR1 SNHLY and CDR2 FYNNEI. This CDR3 comprises 15 residues. Trimming took off 2 bases at V and 0 bases at J, with 8 bases between the two ends. The CDR3 DNA sequence: TGTGCCAGCAGTGAACTTTTAAGCTCCTACAATGAGCAGTTCTTC. As protein: CASSELLSSYNEQFF.

The sample holds a few counts of this clonotype. The CDR3: CASGIRGGGSPLHF. CDR3 nucleotide sequence: TGTGCCAGCGGAATCAGGGGTGGCGGATCACCCCTCCACTTT. J is TRBJ1-6 and V is TRBV27, with D possibly TRBD1 on 6 matching bases. CDR1 and CDR2 from the germline V gene are MNHEY and SMNVEV (reference sequence). V was pared by 8 bases and J by 10 bases, with 18 bases between. The CDR3 has 14 amino acids.

This clonotype was seen a handful of times. It may be a read error: a sequence one base away is much more abundant. The chain employs TRBV5-1 and TRBJ2-5; 9 bases map to TRBD1. The J segment lost 2 bases and the V segment lost 3 bases, leaving 2 bases of the junction unmatched. This CDR3 comprises 14 residues. In germline, CDR1 is SGHRS, CDR2 YFSETQ. The CDR3 DNA sequence: TGCGCCAGCAGCTGGGGACAGGGACAAGAGACCCAGTACTTC. Its translation: CASSWGQGQETQYF. The full variable domain, rest sourced from reference TRBV5-1 and TRBJ2-5, is KAGVTQTPRYLIKTRGQQVTLSCSPISGHRSVSWYQQTPGQGLQFLFEYFSETQRNKGNFPGRFSGRQFSNSRSEMNVSTLELGDSALYLCASSWGQGQETQYFGPGTRLLVL.

The gene calls are TRBV5-1 and TRBJ2-1, with TRBD1 as a possible D gene (5 bases). V lost 3 bases to trimming and J lost 8 bases, with 9 bases between them. Germline V lookup: CDR1 SGHRS, CDR2 YFSETQ. The CDR3 length is 12 residues. The CDR3 bases are TGCGCCAGCAGCTACACCAGGGATGAGCAGTTCTTC. Amino acids: CASSYTRDEQFF.

This chain connects TRBV9 to TRBJ1-3; unclear D gene. The germline V gene encodes CDR1 SGDLS and CDR2 YYNGEE. The CDR3 is 15 residues long. Trimming took 0 bases from V and 0 from J, leaving 7 bases between them. CDR3 sequence (DNA): TGTGCCAGCAGCGTAGAGCCGACCTCTGGAAACACCATATATTTT. Translated, it gives CASSVEPTSGNTIYF.

In this sample, this clonotype turned up a few times. The genes are TRBV5-4 and TRBJ1-5; 9 positions match TRBD1. CDR1 is SGHNT and CDR2 is YYREEE in the germline V gene (reference sequence). Trimming at V came to 4 bases and at J to 4 bases, leaving 12 bases not matched to a gene. CDR3 length: 17 residues. This CDR3 reads CASSLVNRDRANQPQHF. Written as DNA, the CDR3 is TGTGCCAGCAGCCTCGTCAACCGGGACAGGGCTAATCAGCCCCAGCATTTT.

The chain couples TRBV12-3 or TRBV12-4 to TRBJ2-1; 12 bases are a match to TRBD2. This CDR3 contains 16 residues. V lost 6 bases and J lost 10; bases outside the gene matches: 13. CDR3 sequence (DNA): TGTGCCAGCAGACTCCCCGGGACTAGCGGGCGGAGCGAGCAGTTCTTC. It is translated as CASRLPGTSGRSEQFF.

The chain uses TRBV7-6 and TRBJ2-3, with 15 bases matching TRBD2. The CDR3 has 16 amino acids. Germline V gives CDR1 SGHVS, CDR2 FNYEAQ. The J segment lost 5 bases and the V segment lost 4 bases, leaving 4 bases of the junction unmatched. This chain's CDR3 is CASSYQGLAGGDTQYF. Here the CDR3 DNA reads TGTGCCAGCAGCTATCAGGGACTAGCGGGGGGAGATACGCAGTATTTT.

This clonotype occurred a few times. This chain uses TRBV3-1 with TRBJ1-2; unclear D gene. The length of the CDR3 is 13 residues. Trimming removed 0 bases at V and 7 bases at J, with 9 bases between. Germline assignment: CDR1 LGHDT and CDR2 YNNKEL (reference sequence). The CDR3 coding sequence is TGTGCCAGCAGCCAAGATCCGGCGCTTGGCTACACCTTC. This sequence encodes CASSQDPALGYTF.

The chain recombines TRBV27 with TRBJ1-2; D not resolved. This CDR3 region has 13 residues. Trimming took off 7 bases at V and 5 bases at J, with 14 bases between the two ends. Germline V gene data show CDR1 as MNHEY and CDR2 as SMNVEV (reference sequence). The CDR3 here is CASTSGVGYGYTF. The CDR3 DNA follows: TGTGCCAGCACCAGTGGGGTTGGATATGGCTACACCTTC.

This chain connects TRBV20-1 to TRBJ2-2; 14 bases line up with TRBD2. V trimming: 5 bases; J trimming: 7 bases; junction bases outside the gene matches: 3. Looked up from germline, CDR1 is DFQATT and CDR2 is SNEGSKA (reference sequence). The CDR3 runs to 14 residues. CDR3 in DNA: TGCAGTGCTCGACTAGCGGGGGGGGTCGGGGAGCTGTTTTTT. Translating it yields CSARLAGGVGELFF.

The CDR3 region has the DNA TGTGCCAGCAGCATGGGACAGTATGGCTACACCTTC. Translation: CASSMGQYGYTF. This chain uses TRBV11-2 with TRBJ1-2, with 7 nucleotides matching TRBD1. CDR3 length: 12 residues. Per germline, CDR1 SGHAT and CDR2 FQNNGV. The V gene end was trimmed by 5 bases and the J gene end by 5 bases; junction bases not matched to a gene: 2. Combining the CDR3 with reference TRBV11-2 and TRBJ1-2 gives the whole variable domain EAGVAQSPRYKIIEKRQSVAFWCNPISGHATLYWYQQILGQGPKLLIQFQNNGVVDDSQLPKDRFSAERLKGVDSTLKIQPAKLEDSAVYLCASSMGQYGYTFGSGTRLTVV.

This chain uses TRBV12-3 or TRBV12-4 with TRBJ2-7; D possibly uses TRBD1 or TRBD2 (5 bases each). This CDR3 has 14 amino acids. The V end lost 4 bases, the J end lost 2 bases, and 12 bases lay between the germline ends. The CDR3 is CASSWDGGTYEQYV. CDR3 nucleotide sequence: TGTGCCAGCAGTTGGGACGGAGGAACCTACGAGCAGTACGTC.